This TCR beta chain appears in the sequencing data of a study of T cell repertoires in cytomegalovirus infection. Study-wide context: From public TCR beta signatures came an indication of both CMV infection and matching HLA type. Study results and caveats: HLA-C-restricted CMV clonotypes gave the most frequent clonotype in two of eight donors. Using cumulative public TCR beta family frequency, the authors identified those who carried CMV together with the relevant HLA.

Trimming cost V 2 bases and J 3 bases, with 14 bases left between them. This CDR3 is built from 16 residues. CDR1 is KGHSH and CDR2 is LQKENI in the germline V gene. The table lists this clonotype with a few counts. Its antigen remains unidentified. TCRdb reanalysed the reads using MiXCR and keeps one entry per CDR3 protein. Of 570,000 or so distinct CDR3 sequences listed, 40% are singletons. This clonotype was sampled from a human donor in good health (CMV status not recorded). Some clones in this sample may be carry-over from other donors' samples. Sequencing was performed on cultured PBMCs, taken from culture after CMV antigen stimulation. This sequence joins TRBV18 and TRBJ1-5; TRBD1 might be the D (5 bases). CDR3 amino acids: CASSPVTESSNQPQHF. Here the CDR3 DNA reads TGTGCCAGCTCACCAGTGACAGAGAGCTCCAATCAGCCCCAGCATTTT.